A single sample is the source of the 24 T cell receptor beta chains below, sequenced in a study of blood T cell repertoires in COVID-19. Measured with immunoSEQ multiplex PCR; TCRdb has only the in-frame clones, and not every one. The table shows fewer than 300,000 clones, with 70% to 85% occurring only once. The sequencing sample was made of peripheral blood. These receptors originate from a human donor with COVID-19, enrolled during active disease. The donor label of this sample is uncertain.

The CDR3 DNA sequence: TGTGCCAGCAGCTTAGGGAGAGGACAAGAGACCCAGTACTTC. It translates to CASSLGRGQETQYF. The chain uses TRBV7-2 and TRBJ2-5, with unresolved D. This CDR3 has 14 residues. V gave up 1 base and J gave up 2 bases, with 8 bases separating them. Germline V lookup: CDR1 SGHTA, CDR2 FQGNSA.

The chain links TRBV6-5 to TRBJ2-2, with 11 bases aligning to TRBD1. The V gene end was trimmed by 6 bases and the J gene end by 5 bases; junction bases not matched to a gene: 5. The germline CDR1 and CDR2 sequences are MNHEY and SVGAGI. This CDR3 is 15 amino acids long. The chain's CDR3 is CASRDRGRRTGELFF. The CDR3, as DNA: TGTGCCAGCAGGGACAGGGGGCGTCGGACCGGGGAGCTGTTTTTT.

This rearrangement joins TRBV5-6 to TRBJ2-2; D unclear. V lost 4 bases, J lost 0 bases, and 13 bases lay in between. Per germline, CDR1 SGHDT and CDR2 YYEEEE. The CDR3 has 16 residues. The CDR3 nucleotides are TGTGCCAGCAGCCCTGACTCCGCCTCGAACACCGGGGAGCTGTTTTTT. Translating gives CASSPDSASNTGELFF.

The sample holds a few counts of this clone. The chain links TRBV5-1 to TRBJ2-5; 7 nucleotides match TRBD2. Trimming at V came to 0 bases and at J to 6 bases, leaving 8 bases not matched to a gene. Germline-derived CDR1 and CDR2 are SGHRS and YFSETQ. The CDR3 totals 15 residues. CDR3 amino acids: CASSLAPGGGQTQYF. CDR3 nucleotides: TGCGCCAGCAGCTTGGCTCCGGGAGGAGGACAGACCCAGTACTTC.

V usage is TRBV29-1 and J usage is TRBJ2-2; no clear D. Per germline, CDR1 SQVTM and CDR2 ANQGSEA. This CDR3 comprises 16 residues. V gave up 0 bases and J gave up 0 bases, with 11 bases separating them. The CDR3 DNA sequence: TGCAGCGTTGAAGATCGGAGTATCGCGAACACCGGGGAGCTGTTTTTT. Amino acids: CSVEDRSIANTGELFF.

The rearrangement joins TRBV11-1 to TRBJ1-1; no clear D. The length of the CDR3 is 11 residues. V lost 2 bases, J lost 11 bases, and 9 bases lay in between. CDR1 SGHAT and CDR2 FQDESV come from the germline V gene (reference sequence). Here the CDR3 reads CASSLKENAFF. CDR3 coding DNA: TGTGCCAGCAGCTTAAAGGAGAATGCTTTCTTT. The full variable domain, in which reference TRBV11-1 and TRBJ1-1 provide the parts outside the CDR3, is EAEVAQSPRYKITEKSQAVAFWCDPISGHATLYWYRQILGQGPELLVQFQDESVVDDSQLPKDRFSAERLKGVDSTLKIQPAELGDSAMYLCASSLKENAFFGQGTRLTVV.

The rearrangement joins TRBV27 to TRBJ2-3; TRBD2 is a possible D gene (6 bases). CDR3 size: 15 residues. The V gene lost 6 bases and the J gene lost 2 bases, with 15 bases spanning the gap. The germline V gene encodes CDR1 MNHEY and CDR2 SMNVEV (reference sequence). CDR3 sequence reads: CASRESGHNTDTQYF. CDR3 sequence (DNA): TGTGCCAGCAGGGAGAGCGGGCATAACACAGATACGCAGTATTTT.

The CDR3 DNA is TGTGCCTGGAGTGTTCAGGGGGATGAAAAACTGTTTTTT. Amino acids: CAWSVQGDEKLFF. The rearrangement links TRBV30 to TRBJ1-4; 7 positions agree with TRBD1. The CDR3 covers 13 residues. After removal of 0 bases from V and 6 bases from J, the junction contained 1 base not matched to a gene. Per the germline V gene, CDR1 is GTSNPN and CDR2 is SVGIG (reference sequence).

The chain couples TRBV3-1 (or the pseudogene TRBV3-2) to TRBJ1-5, with TRBD1 as a possible D gene (5 bases). V was pared by 2 bases and J by 3 bases, with 14 bases between. Germline V gene data show CDR1 as LGHDT and CDR2 as YNNKEL (reference sequence). The CDR3 contains 16 residues. The CDR3 nucleotides are TGTGCCAGCAGCCAATCTTGGGGCGGTAACAATCAGCCCCAGCATTTT. Amino acid sequence: CASSQSWGGNNQPQHF.

This chain links TRBV13 with TRBJ2-6; 8 bases are a match to TRBD1. With V trimmed by 6 bases and J by 2 bases, 6 bases remained unmatched. Germline V gives CDR1 PRHDT, CDR2 FYEKMQ (reference sequence). CDR3 size: 16 residues. The CDR3 spells CASRWQGATGANVLTF. As DNA, the CDR3 is TGTGCCAGCAGGTGGCAGGGGGCAACTGGGGCCAACGTCCTGACTTTC.

The gene calls are TRBV7-3 and TRBJ2-1; 9 bases are a match to TRBD2. In germline, CDR1 is SGHTA, CDR2 FQGTGA. The CDR3 loop spans 17 amino acids. Trimming cost V 4 bases and J 0 bases; bases outside gene matches: 7. In DNA, the CDR3 is TGTGCCAGCAGCTGGGGGGCTAGCGGGGCCTCCTACAATGAGCAGTTCTTC. Residues: CASSWGASGASYNEQFF.

The chain recombines TRBV7-2 with TRBJ1-5; TRBD1 might be the D (5 bases). The CDR3 has 12 residues. Trimming shortened V by 5 bases and J by 9 bases, and 11 bases separated the two germline ends. Germline values: CDR1 SGHTA, CDR2 FQGNSA. Written as DNA, the CDR3 is TGTGCCAGCAGCCCGTGGGGGGGGCCCCAGCATTTT. It codes for CASSPWGGPQHF.

The CDR3 coding sequence is TGTGCCAGCAGTGAAGCGGGAGGGCGGGAAAAACTGTTTTTT. Its protein product is CASSEAGGREKLFF. The gene calls are TRBV6-1 and TRBJ1-4, with D hard to call. CDR3 length equals 14 residues. Germline-derived CDR1 and CDR2 are MNHNS and SASEGT. Trimming took off 0 bases at V and 8 bases at J, with 10 bases between the two ends.

V usage is TRBV29-1 and J usage is TRBJ1-2; no reliable D call. From germline, CDR1 is SQVTM and CDR2 ANQGSEA. V was pared by 4 bases and J by 7 bases, with 16 bases between. The length of the CDR3 is 13 residues. CDR3 nucleotides: TGCAGCGTTGTAGGTAATGGTTGGGCTGGCTACACCTTC. Residues: CSVVGNGWAGYTF.

V and J are TRBV28 and TRBJ2-7; TRBD1 might be the D (5 bases). Trimming removed 2 bases at V and 2 bases at J, with 7 bases between. The CDR3 is made up of 13 amino acids. Germline V lookup: CDR1 MDHEN, CDR2 SYDVKM. The CDR3 spells CASSLGATYEQYF. CDR3 in DNA: TGTGCCAGCAGTTTAGGGGCCACCTACGAGCAGTACTTC.

This clone was seen a few times. For the CDR3, the DNA is TGTGCCAGTAGTTCTCCGGGACAGATAAACACCGGGGAGCTGTTTTTT. Translating gives CASSSPGQINTGELFF. This chain links TRBV19 with TRBJ2-2, with 7 bases lining up with TRBD1. Germline V gene data show CDR1 as LNHDA and CDR2 as SQIVND (reference sequence). Trimming removed 5 bases from V and 2 bases from J; junction bases left unmatched: 8. The CDR3 consists of 16 residues.

This chain joins TRBV6-5 and TRBJ1-2, with D maybe TRBD1 (5 bases). CDR1 is MNHEY, CDR2 SVGAGI, per germline. Trimming shortened V by 5 bases and J by 0 bases, and 13 bases separated the two germline ends. The CDR3 is 15 amino acids. CDR3 residues: CASSIQAWANYGYTF. The DNA of the CDR3 is TGTGCCAGCAGTATACAGGCCTGGGCTAACTATGGCTACACCTTC.

This clone was picked up a small number of times. The rearrangement joins TRBV4-2 to TRBJ2-1, with 8 bases lining up with TRBD1. The CDR3 is 15 residues long. Germline assignment: CDR1 LGHNA and CDR2 YNFKEQ. Germline trimming cut 0 bases from V and 7 bases from J; bases unmatched to any gene: 5. The CDR3 here is CASSQDSTGGNEQFF. CDR3 in DNA: TGTGCCAGCAGCCAAGATTCCACAGGGGGGAATGAGCAGTTCTTC.

The chain links TRBV6-5 to TRBJ2-5; 7 bases are a match to TRBD1. From germline, CDR1 is MNHEY and CDR2 SVGAGI. This CDR3 has 15 amino acids. V trimming: 0 bases; J trimming: 4 bases; junction bases outside the gene matches: 5. The CDR3 DNA is TGTGCCAGCAGTTACTCGAACAGGGGCTTAGAGACCCAGTACTTC. Protein sequence: CASSYSNRGLETQYF.

This clone was seen once. The V call is TRBV5-1, the J call TRBJ2-1; D uncertain. This CDR3 is built from 13 residues. V lost 5 bases, J lost 0 bases, and 6 bases lay in between. Germline V gene data show CDR1 as SGHRS and CDR2 as YFSETQ. CDR3: CASSLSSYNEQFF. The CDR3 DNA follows: TGCGCCAGCAGTCTCAGCTCCTACAATGAGCAGTTCTTC.

The V call is TRBV3-1 (or the pseudogene TRBV3-2), the J call TRBJ1-4; 11 bases are a match to TRBD1. V was pared by 2 bases and J by 5 bases, with 1 base of the junction left unmatched. CDR3 length equals 15 residues. The V gene's germline CDR1 is LGHDT and CDR2 YNNKEL (reference sequence). In DNA form, the CDR3 reads TGTGCCAGCAGCCAACGGGACAGGGGGAATGAAAAACTGTTTTTT. Translation: CASSQRDRGNEKLFF.

This clone has only one observation. The V call is TRBV9, the J call TRBJ2-3; TRBD2 matches 8 bases. Germline V gives CDR1 SGDLS, CDR2 YYNGEE. The V gene end was trimmed by 0 bases and the J gene end by 8 bases; junction bases not matched to a gene: 14. The CDR3 has 17 amino acids. The CDR3 DNA reads TGTGCCAGCAGCGTAGTCGCGGGGGGACCCACCGACCCTACGCAGTATTTT. As protein: CASSVVAGGPTDPTQYF.

The V and J genes are TRBV23-1 and TRBJ1-1; 7 nucleotides agree with TRBD1. TRBV23-1 is flagged as an ORF with uncertain function. Germline trimming cut 6 bases from V and 0 bases from J; bases unmatched to any gene: 10. The CDR3 length is 16 residues. The CDR3: CASSPSPGGLNTEAFF. The DNA of the CDR3 is TGCGCCAGCAGCCCGAGTCCAGGGGGGCTGAACACTGAAGCTTTCTTT.

The chain uses TRBV10-3 and TRBJ1-3; no reliable D call. Germline V gene lookup returns CDR1 ENHRY and CDR2 SYGVKD. Trimming took off 10 bases at V and 0 bases at J, with 13 bases between the two ends. The CDR3 spans 14 residues. CDR3 amino acids: CATRADSSGNTIYF. CDR3 in DNA: TGTGCCACACGTGCCGATAGCTCTGGAAACACCATATATTTT.